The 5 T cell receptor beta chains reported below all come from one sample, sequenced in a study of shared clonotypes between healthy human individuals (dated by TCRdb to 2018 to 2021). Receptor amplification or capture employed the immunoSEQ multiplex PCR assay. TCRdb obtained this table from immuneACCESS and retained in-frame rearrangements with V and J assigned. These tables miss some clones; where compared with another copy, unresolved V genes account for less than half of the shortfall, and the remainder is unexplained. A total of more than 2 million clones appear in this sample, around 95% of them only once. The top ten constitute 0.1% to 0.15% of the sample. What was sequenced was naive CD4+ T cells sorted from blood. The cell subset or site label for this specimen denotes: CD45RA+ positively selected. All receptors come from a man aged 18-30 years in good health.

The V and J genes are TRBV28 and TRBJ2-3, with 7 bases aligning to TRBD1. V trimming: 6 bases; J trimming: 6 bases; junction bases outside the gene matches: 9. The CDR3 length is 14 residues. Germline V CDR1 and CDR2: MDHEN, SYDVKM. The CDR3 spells CASSPGQLLDTQYF. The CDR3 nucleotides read TGTGCCAGCAGCCCGGGACAGCTACTGGATACGCAGTATTTT.

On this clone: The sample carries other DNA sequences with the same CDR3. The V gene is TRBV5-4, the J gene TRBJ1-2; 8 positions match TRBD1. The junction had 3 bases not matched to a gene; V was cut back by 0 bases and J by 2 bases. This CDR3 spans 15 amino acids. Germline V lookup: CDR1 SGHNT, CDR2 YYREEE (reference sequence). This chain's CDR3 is CASSLGAGGNYGYTF. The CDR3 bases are TGTGCCAGCAGCTTGGGGGCAGGGGGCAACTATGGCTACACCTTC.

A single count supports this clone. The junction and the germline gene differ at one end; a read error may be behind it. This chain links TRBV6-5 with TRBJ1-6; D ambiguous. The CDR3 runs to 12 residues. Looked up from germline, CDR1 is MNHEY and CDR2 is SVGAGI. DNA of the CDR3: TGTGCCAGCAGTTACTTCGATTCCCCCCTCCACTTT. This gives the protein CASSYFDSPLHF.

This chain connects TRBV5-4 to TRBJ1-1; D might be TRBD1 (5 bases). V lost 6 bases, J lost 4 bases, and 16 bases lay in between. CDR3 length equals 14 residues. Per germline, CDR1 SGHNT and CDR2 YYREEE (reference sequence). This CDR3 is CASTQGDPGTEAFF. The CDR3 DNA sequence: TGTGCCAGCACCCAAGGGGACCCTGGCACTGAAGCTTTCTTT.

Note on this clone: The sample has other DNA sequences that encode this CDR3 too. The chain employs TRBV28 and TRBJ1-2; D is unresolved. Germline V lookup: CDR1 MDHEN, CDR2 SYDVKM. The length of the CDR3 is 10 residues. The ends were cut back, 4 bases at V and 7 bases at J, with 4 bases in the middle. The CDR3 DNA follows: TGTGCCAGCAGTTCAGTTGGCTACACCTTC. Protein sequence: CASSSVGYTF.